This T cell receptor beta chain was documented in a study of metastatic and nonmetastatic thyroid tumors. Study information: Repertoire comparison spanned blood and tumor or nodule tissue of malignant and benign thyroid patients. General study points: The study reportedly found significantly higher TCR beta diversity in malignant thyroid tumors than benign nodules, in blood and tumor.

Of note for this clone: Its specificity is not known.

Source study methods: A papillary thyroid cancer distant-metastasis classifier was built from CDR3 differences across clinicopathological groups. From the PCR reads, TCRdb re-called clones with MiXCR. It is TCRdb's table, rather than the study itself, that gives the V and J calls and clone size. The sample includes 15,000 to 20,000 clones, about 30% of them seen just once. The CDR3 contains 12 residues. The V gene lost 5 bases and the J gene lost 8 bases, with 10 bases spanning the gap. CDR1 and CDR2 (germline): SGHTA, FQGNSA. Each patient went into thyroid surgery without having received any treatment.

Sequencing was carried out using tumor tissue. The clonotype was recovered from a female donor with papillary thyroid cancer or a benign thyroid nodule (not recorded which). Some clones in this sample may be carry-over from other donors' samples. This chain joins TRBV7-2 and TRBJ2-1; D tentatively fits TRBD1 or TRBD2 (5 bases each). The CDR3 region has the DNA TGTGCCAGCAGCCGGGACCTCGATGAGCAGTTCTTC. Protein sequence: CASSRDLDEQFF.